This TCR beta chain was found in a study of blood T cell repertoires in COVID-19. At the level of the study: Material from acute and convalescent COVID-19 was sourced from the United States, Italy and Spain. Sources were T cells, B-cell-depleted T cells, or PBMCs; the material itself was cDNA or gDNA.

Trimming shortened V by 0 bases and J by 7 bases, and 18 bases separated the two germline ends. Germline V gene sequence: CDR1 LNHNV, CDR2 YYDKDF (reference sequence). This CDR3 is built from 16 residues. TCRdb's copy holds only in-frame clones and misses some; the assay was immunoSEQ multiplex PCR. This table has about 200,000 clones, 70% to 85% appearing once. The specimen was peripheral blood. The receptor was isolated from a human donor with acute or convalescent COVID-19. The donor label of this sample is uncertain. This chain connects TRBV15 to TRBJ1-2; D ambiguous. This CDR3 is CATSRDPNSLHGGYTF. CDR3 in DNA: TGTGCCACCAGCAGAGATCCCAACAGTCTTCATGGTGGCTACACCTTC. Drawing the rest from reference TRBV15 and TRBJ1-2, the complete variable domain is DAMVIQNPRYQVTQFGKPVTLSCSQTLNHNVMYWYQQKSSQAPKLLFHYYDKDFNNEADTPDNFQSRRPNTSFCFLDIRSPGLGDTAMYLCATSRDPNSLHGGYTFGSGTRLTVV.